This T cell receptor (beta chain) stems from a study of T cells in Graves' hyperthyroidism and ophthalmopathy. General study findings and limits: Stable hyperthyroidism was told apart from ophthalmopathy by a model built on 13 V-J features. The majority of expanded thyroid clonotypes above 0.001 also appeared in blood.

The V gene lost 2 bases and the J gene lost 4 bases, with 11 bases spanning the gap. CDR1 is GTSNPN and CDR2 is SVGIG in the germline V gene (reference sequence). The CDR3 consists of 13 residues. Blood dates from first hyperthyroidism diagnosis, before any ophthalmopathy symptoms. The TCR beta CDR3 regions underwent amplification using RNA transcripts as the source. TCR CDR3 underwent first-round RT-PCR with the HTBI primer set. Via MiXCR, TCRdb re-called the multiplex PCR reads, giving one row per CDR3 protein. The sample lists approximately 720,000 distinct CDR3 sequences; about 17% were seen once. This clonotype was seen repeatedly, ten times or more. Its antigen is not identified.

The chain couples TRBV30 to TRBJ2-5; possible D gene TRBD2, 6 bases. What was sequenced was blood. The receptor was isolated from a woman between 50 and 59 years old with Graves' hyperthyroidism that later progressed to Graves' ophthalmopathy. DNA of the CDR3: TGTGCCTGGAGTAGGAGGGCTCCAGAGACCCAGTACTTC. Translation gives CAWSRRAPETQYF.